This T cell receptor beta chain was sequenced in a study of vaccination effects on CD4 cells after COVID-19. Concerning this clone itself: Antigen unknown.

Only in-frame clones appear in the TCRdb table, and some are missing; sequencing was by immunoSEQ multiplex PCR. The data hold tens of thousands of clones, with around 81% observed a single time. ViraFEST expansion of antigen-specific CD4+ T cells with viral peptide pools preceded sequencing. Culture lasted approximately 10 days before CD4+ T cell isolation. IL-2 medium took the place of half the medium on both days 3 and 7. Study results and limitations: Long after vaccination, the clones induced by infection and by vaccine shrank markedly in size. Nearly all vaccine-induced clones in healthy recipients recognized only SARS-CoV-2.

The material was CD4+ T cells from PBMCs cultured with HCoV-229E spike peptides, obtained before COVID-19 vaccination. The sequence was collected from a human donor who received a COVID-19 vaccine.

The CDR3 loop reads CASSRDRAETQYF. CDR3 nucleotide sequence: TGCGCCAGCAGCCGGGACAGGGCCGAGACCCAGTACTTC. This chain uses TRBV5-1 with TRBJ2-5; 9 bases map to TRBD1. After removal of 4 bases from V and 5 bases from J, the junction contained 3 bases not matched to a gene. The germline V gene encodes CDR1 SGHRS and CDR2 YFSETQ. The CDR3 spans 13 residues.